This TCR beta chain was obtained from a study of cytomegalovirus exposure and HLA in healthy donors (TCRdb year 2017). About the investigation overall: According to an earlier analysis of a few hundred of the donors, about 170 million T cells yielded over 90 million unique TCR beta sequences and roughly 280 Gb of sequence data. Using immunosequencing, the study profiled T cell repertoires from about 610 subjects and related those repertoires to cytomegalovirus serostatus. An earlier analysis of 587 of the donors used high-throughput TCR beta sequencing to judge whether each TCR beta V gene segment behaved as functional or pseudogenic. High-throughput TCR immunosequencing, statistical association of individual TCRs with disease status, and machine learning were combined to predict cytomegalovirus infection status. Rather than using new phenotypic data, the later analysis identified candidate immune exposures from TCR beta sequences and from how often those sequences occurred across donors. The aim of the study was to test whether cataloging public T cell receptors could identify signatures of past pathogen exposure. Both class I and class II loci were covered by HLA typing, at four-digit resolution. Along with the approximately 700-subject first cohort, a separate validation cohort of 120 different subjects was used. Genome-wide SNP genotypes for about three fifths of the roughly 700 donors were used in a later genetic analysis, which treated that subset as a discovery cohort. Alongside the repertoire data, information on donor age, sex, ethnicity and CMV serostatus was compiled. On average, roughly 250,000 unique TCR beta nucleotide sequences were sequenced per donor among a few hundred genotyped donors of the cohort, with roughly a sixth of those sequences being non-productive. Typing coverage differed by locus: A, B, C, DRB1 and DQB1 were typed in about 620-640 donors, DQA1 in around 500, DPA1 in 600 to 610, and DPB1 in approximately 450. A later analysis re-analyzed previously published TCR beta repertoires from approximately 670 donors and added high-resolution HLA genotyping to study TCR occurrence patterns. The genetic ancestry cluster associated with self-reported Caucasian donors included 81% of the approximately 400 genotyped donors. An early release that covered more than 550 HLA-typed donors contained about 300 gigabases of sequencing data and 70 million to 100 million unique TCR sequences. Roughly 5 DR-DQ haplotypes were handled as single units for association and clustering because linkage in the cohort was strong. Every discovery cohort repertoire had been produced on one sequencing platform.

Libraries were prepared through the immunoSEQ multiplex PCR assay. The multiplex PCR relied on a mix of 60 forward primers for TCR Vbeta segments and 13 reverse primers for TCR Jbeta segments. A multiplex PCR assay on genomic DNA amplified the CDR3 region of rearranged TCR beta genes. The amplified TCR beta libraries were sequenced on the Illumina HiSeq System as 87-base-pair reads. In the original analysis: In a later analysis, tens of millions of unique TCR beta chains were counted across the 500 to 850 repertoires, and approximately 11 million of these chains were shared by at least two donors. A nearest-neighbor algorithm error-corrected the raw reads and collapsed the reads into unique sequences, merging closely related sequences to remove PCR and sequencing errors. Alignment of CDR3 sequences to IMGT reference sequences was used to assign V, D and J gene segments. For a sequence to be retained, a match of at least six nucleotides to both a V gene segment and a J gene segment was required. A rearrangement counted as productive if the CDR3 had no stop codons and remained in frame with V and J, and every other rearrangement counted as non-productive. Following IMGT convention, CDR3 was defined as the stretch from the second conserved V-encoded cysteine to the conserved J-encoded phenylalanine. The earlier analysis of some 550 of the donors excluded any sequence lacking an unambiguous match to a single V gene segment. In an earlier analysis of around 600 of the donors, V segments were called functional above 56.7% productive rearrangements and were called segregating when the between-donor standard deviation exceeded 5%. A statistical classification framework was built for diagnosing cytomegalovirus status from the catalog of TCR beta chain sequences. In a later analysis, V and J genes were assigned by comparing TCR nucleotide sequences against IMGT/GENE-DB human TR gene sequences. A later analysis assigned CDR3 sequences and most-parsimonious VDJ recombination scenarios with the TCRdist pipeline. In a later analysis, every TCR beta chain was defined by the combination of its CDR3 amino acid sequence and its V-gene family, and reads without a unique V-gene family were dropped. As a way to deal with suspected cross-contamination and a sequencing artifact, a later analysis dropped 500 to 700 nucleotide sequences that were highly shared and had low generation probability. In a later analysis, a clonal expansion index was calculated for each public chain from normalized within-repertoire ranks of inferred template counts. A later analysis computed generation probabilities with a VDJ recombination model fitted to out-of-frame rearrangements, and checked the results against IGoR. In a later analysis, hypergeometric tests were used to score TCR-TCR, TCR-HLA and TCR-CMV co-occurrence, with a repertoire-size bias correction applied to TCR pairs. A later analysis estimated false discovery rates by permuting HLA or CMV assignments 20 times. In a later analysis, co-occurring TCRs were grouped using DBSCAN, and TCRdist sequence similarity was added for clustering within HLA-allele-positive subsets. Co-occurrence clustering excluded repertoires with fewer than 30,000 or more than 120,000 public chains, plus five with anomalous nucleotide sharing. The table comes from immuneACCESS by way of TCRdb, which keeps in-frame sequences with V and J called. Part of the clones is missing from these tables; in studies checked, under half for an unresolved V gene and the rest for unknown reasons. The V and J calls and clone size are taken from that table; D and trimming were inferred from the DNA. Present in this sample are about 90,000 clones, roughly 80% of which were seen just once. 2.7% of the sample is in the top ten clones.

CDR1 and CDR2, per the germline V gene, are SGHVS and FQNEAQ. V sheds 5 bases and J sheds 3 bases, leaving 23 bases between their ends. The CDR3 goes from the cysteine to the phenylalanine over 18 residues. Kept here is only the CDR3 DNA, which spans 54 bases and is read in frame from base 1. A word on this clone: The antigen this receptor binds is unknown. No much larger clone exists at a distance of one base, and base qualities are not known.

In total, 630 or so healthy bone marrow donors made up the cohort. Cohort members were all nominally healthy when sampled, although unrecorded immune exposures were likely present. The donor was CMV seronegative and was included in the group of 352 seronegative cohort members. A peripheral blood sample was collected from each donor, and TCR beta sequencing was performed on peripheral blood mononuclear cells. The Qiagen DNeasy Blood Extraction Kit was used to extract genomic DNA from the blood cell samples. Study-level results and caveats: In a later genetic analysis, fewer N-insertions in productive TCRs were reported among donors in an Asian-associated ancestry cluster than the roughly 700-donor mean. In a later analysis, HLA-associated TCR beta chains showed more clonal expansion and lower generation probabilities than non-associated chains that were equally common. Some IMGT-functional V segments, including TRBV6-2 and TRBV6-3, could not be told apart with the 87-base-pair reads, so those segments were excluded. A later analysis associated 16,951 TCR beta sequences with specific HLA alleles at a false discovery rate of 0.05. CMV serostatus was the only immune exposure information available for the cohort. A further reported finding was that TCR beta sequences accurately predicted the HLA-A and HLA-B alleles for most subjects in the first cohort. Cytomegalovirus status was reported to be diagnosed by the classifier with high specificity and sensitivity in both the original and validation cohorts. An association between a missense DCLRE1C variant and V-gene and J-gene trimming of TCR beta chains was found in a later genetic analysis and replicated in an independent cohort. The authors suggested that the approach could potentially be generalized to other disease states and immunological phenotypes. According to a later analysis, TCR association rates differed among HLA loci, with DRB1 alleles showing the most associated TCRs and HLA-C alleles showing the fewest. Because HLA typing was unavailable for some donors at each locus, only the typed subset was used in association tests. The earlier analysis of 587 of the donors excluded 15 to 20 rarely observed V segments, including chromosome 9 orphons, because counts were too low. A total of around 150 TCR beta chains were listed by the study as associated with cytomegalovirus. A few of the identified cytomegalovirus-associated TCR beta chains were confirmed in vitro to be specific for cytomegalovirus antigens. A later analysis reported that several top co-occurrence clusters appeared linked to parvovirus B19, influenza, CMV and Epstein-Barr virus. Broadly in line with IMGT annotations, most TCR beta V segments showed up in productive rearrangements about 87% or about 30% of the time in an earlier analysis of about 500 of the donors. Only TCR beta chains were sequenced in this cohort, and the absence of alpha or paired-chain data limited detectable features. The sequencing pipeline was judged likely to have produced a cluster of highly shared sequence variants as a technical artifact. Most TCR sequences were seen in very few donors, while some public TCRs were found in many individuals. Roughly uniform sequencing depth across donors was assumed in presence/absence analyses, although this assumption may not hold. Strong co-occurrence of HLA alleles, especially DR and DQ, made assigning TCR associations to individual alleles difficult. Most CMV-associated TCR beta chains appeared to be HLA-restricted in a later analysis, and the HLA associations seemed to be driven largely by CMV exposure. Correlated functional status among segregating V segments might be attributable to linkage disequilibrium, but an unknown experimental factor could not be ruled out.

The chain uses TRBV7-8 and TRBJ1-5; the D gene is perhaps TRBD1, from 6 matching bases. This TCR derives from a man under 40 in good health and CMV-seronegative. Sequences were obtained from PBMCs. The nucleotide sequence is TGTGCCAGCAGCCTCCGGAACCGGGACAAATTTTTCAATCAGCCCCAGCATTTT. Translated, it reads CASSLRNRDKFFNQPQHF. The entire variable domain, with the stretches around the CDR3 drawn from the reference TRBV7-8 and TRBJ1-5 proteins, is GAGVSQSPRYKVAKRGQDVALRCDPISGHVSLFWYQQALGQGPEFLTYFQNEAQLDKSGLPSDRFFAERPEGSVSTLKIQRTQQEDSAVYLCASSLRNRDKFFNQPQHFGDGTRLSIL.